This T cell receptor (beta chain) is from a study of T cell responses to AZD1222 COVID-19 vaccine. Broader study findings: Vaccine-related CD4 TCRs covered spike, predominating at 160-218 and 743-854. Nearly half of spike-specific TCRs reportedly target unmutated variant regions. Donors were mostly white British, more females; clonal diversity possibly underestimated. Spike-specific TCR breadth and depth went up after people got two AZD1222 doses.

Per the germline V gene, CDR1 is SGHRS and CDR2 is YFSETQ. This CDR3 comprises 17 residues. The V segment lost 2 bases and the J segment 2 bases; nucleotides outside the gene matches: 7. Comment on this clone: Its antigen is undetermined.

TCRdb's table, derived via immunoSEQ multiplex PCR, lists solely in-frame clones and lacks some. The data show about 200,000 clones, with just over 90% seen just once and roughly 4% held by the top ten. Material: peripheral blood, obtained 28 days after the second dose of the MenACWY control vaccine. The chain links TRBV5-1 to TRBJ2-5; 12 bases map to TRBD2. The clonotype comes from an adult who received the MenACWY meningococcal vaccine as a control. CDR3 in DNA: TGCGCCAGCAGCTTACAGACTAGCGGGAGCGGGCAAGAGACCCAGTACTTC. Residues: CASSLQTSGSGQETQYF.